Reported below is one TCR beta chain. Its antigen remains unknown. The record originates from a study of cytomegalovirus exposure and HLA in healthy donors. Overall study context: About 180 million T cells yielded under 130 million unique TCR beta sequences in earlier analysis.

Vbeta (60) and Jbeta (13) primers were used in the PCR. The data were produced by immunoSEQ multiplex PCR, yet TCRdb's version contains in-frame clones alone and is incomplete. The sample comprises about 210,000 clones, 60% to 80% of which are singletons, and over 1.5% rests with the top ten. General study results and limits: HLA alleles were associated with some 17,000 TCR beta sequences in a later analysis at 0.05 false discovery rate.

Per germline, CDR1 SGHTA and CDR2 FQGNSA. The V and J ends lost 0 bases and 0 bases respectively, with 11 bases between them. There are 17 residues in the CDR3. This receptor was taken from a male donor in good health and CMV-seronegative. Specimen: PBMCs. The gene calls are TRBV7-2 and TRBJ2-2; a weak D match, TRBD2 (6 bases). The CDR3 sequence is CASSLAPGLPNTGELFF. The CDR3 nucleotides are TGTGCCAGCAGCTTAGCGCCGGGACTTCCGAACACCGGGGAGCTGTTTTTT. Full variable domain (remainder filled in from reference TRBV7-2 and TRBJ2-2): GAGVSQSPSNKVTEKGKDVELRCDPISGHTALYWYRQSLGQGLEFLIYFQGNSAPDKSGLPSDRFSAERTGGSVSTLTIQRTQQEDSAVYLCASSLAPGLPNTGELFFGEGSRLTVL.